This TCR beta chain was sequenced in a study of OX40 agonist ivuxolimab in advanced cancers. Germline V CDR1 and CDR2: MNHEY, SMNVEV (reference sequence). Trimming removed 1 base from V and 4 bases from J, with 5 bases in between. This CDR3 spans 13 amino acids. As concerns this clone: The target antigen is unknown.

Whole-study results and caveats: CD4+ and CD8+ T cells in blood underwent clonal expansion by week 6 at 0.1 to 3.0 mg/kg.

Produced via immunoSEQ multiplex PCR; TCRdb's table is partial and in-frame only. Here the sample spans around 62,000 clones, about 88% being singletons. The TCR was taken from an adult with an advanced solid tumor such as melanoma, head and neck, liver or kidney cancer. Sequences were derived from CD4+ or CD8+ T cells sorted from blood, sampled in a trial of the OX40 agonist ivuxolimab. The chain combines TRBV27 with TRBJ1-5; no definite D call. Here the CDR3 DNA reads TGTGCCAGCAGTTTATGGGATAATCAGCCCCAGCATTTT. Its translation is CASSLWDNQPQHF.